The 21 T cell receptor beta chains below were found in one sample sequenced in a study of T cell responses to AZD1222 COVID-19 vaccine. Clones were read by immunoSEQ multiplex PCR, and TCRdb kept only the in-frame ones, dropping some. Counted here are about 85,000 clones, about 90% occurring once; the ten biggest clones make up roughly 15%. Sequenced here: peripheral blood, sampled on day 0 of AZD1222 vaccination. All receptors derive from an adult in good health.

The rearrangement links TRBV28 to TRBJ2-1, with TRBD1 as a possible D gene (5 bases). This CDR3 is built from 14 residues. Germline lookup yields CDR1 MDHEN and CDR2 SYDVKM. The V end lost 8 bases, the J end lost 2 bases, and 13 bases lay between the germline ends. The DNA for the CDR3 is TGTGCCAGCGGCACCGACAGTACCTACAATGAGCAGTTCTTC. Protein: CASGTDSTYNEQFF.

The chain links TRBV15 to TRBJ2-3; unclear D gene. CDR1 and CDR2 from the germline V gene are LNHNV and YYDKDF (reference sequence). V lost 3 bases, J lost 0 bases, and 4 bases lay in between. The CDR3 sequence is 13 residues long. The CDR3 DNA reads TGTGCCACCAGCAGGGTCAGCACAGATACGCAGTATTTT. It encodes CATSRVSTDTQYF.

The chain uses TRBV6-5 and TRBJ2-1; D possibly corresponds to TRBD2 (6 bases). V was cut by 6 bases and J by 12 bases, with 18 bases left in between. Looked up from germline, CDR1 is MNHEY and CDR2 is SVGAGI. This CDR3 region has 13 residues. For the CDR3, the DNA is TGTGCCAGCAGCCTCGGGAGCCCCGTAGGGCAGTTCTTC. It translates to CASSLGSPVGQFF.

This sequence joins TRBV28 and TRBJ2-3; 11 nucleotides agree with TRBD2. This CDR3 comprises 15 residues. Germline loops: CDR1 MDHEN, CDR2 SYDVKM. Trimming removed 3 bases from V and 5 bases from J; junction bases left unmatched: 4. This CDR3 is CASSLGTSGRDTQYF. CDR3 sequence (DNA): TGTGCCAGCAGTTTGGGGACTAGCGGTCGAGATACGCAGTATTTT.

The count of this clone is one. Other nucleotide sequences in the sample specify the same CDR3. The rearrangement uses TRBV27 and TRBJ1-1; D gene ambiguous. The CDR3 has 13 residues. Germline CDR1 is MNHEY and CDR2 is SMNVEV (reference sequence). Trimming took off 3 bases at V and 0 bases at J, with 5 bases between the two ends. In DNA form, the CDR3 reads TGTGCCAGCAGTTTGAACTTGAACACTGAAGCTTTCTTT. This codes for CASSLNLNTEAFF.

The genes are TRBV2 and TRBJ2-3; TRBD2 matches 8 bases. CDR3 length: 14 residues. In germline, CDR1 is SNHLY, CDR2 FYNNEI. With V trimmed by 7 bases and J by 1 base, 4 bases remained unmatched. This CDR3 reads CASIKTSGTDTQYF. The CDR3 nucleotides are TGTGCCAGCATTAAGACTAGCGGCACAGATACGCAGTATTTT.

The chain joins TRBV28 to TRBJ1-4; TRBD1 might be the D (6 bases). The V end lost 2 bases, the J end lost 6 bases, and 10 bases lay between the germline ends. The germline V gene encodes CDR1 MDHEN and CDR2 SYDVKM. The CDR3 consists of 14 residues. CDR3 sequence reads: CASSLGGADEKLFF. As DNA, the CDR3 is TGTGCCAGCAGTTTAGGGGGGGCGGATGAAAAACTGTTTTTT.

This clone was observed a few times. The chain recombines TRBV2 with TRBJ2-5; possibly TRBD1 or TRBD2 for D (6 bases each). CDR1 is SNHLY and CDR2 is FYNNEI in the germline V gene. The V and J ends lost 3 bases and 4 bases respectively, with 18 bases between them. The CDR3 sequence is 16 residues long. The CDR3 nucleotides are TGTGCCAGCAGTGAGCTGAGGGGGGCGCGGAGAGAGACCCAGTACTTC. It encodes CASSELRGARRETQYF. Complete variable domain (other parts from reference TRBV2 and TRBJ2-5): EPEVTQTPSHQVTQMGQEVILRCVPISNHLYFYWYRQILGQKVEFLVSFYNNEISEKSEIFDDQFSVERPDGSNFTLKIRSTKLEDSAMYFCASSELRGARRETQYFGPGTRLLVL.

The CDR3 spells CASSGDGNEQFF. CDR3 DNA: TGTGCCAGCAGTGGGGACGGGAATGAGCAGTTCTTC. The rearrangement links TRBV12-3 or TRBV12-4 to TRBJ2-1; D tentatively reads TRBD1 or TRBD2 (5 bases each). Trimming left V 5 bases short and J 7 bases short, with 9 bases between. This CDR3 region has 12 residues.

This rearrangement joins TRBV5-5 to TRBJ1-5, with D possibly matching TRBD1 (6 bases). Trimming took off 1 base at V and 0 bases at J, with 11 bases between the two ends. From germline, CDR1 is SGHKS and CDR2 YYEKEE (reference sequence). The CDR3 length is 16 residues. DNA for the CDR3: TGTGCCAGCAGCTTGCTGGCAGGGGATAGCAATCAGCCCCAGCATTTT. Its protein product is CASSLLAGDSNQPQHF.

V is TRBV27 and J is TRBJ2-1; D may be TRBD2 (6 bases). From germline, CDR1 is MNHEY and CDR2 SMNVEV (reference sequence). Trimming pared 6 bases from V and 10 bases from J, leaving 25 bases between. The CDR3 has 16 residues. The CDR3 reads CASSRASGRTQREQFF. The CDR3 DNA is TGTGCCAGCAGCCGGGCTTCGGGGAGGACCCAACGAGAGCAGTTCTTC.

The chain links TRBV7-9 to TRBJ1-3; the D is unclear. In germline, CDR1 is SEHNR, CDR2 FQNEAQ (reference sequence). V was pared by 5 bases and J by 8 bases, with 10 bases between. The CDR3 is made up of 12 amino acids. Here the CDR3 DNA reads TGTGCCAGCAGCACAAGACCTGACACCATATATTTT. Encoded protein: CASSTRPDTIYF.

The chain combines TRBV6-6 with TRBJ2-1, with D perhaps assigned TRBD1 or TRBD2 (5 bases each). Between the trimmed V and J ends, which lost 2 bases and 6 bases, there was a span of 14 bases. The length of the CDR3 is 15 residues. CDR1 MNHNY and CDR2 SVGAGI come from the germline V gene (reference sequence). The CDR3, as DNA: TGTGCCAGCAGTTACACCCCCGGGACGGGCAATGAGCAGTTCTTC. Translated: CASSYTPGTGNEQFF.

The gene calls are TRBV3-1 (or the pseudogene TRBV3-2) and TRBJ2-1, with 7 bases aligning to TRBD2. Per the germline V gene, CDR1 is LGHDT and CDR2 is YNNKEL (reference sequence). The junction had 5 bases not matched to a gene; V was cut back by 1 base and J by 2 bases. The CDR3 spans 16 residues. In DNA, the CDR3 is TGTGCCAGCAGCCAAGTAGTGAGCGGGACCTACAATGAGCAGTTCTTC. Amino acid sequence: CASSQVVSGTYNEQFF.

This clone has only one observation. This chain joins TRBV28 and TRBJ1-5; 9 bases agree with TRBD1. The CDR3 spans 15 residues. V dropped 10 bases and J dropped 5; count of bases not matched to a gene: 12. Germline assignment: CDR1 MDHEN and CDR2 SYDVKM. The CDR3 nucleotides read TGTGCCACGCTCGTTGTGGGACAGGGCCATCAGCCCCAGCATTTT. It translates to CATLVVGQGHQPQHF. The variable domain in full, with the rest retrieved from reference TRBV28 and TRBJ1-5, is DVKVTQSSRYLVKRTGEKVFLECVQDMDHENMFWYRQDPGLGLRLIYFSYDVKMKEKGDIPEGYSVSREKKERFSLILESASTNQTSMYLCATLVVGQGHQPQHFGDGTRLSIL.

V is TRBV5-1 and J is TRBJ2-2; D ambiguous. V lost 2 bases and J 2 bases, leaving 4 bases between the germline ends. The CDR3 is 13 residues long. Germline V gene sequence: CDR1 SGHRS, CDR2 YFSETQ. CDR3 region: CASSFDNTGELFF. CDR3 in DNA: TGCGCCAGCAGCTTCGACAACACCGGGGAGCTGTTTTTT.

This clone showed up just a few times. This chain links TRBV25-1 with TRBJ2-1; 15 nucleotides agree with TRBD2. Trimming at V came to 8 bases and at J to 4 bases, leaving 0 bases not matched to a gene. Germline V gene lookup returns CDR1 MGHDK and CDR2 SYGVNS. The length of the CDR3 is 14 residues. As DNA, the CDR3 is TGTGCCAGCGGACTAGCGGGGGGGTACAATGAGCAGTTCTTC. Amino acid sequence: CASGLAGGYNEQFF.

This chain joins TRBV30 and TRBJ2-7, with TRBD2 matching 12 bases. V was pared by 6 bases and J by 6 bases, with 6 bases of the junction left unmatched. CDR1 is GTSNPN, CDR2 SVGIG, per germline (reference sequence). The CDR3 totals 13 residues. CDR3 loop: CACKLAGGLEQYF. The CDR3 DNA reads TGTGCCTGTAAACTAGCGGGAGGTCTCGAGCAGTACTTC.

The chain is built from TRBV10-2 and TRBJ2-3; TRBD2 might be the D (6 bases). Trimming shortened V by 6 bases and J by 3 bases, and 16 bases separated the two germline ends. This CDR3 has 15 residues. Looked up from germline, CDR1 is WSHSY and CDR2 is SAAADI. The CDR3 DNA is TGCGCCAGCAGATCTAGCGCAACCTTTACAGATACGCAGTATTTT. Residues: CASRSSATFTDTQYF.

The CDR3 sequence is CASSSFHRGLGGYTF. The CDR3 nucleotides read TGTGCCAGCAGCTCATTTCATAGGGGTTTGGGTGGCTACACCTTC. This chain joins TRBV5-4 and TRBJ1-2; weak D call: TRBD1 (5 bases). V was shortened by 3 bases and J by 7 bases, with 19 bases between the two germline ends. There are 15 residues in the CDR3. CDR1 SGHNT and CDR2 YYREEE come from the germline V gene (reference sequence). The full variable domain, rest sourced from reference TRBV5-4 and TRBJ1-2, is ETGVTQSPTHLIKTRGQQVTLRCSSQSGHNTVSWYQQALGQGPQFIFQYYREEENGRGNFPPRFSGLQFPNYSSELNVNALELDDSALYLCASSSFHRGLGGYTFGSGTRLTVV.

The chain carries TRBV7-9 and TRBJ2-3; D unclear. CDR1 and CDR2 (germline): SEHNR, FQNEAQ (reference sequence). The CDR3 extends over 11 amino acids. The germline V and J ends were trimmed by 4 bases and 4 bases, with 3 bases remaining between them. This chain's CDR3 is CASSSPDTQYF. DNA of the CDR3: TGTGCCAGCAGCTCACCAGATACGCAGTATTTT.